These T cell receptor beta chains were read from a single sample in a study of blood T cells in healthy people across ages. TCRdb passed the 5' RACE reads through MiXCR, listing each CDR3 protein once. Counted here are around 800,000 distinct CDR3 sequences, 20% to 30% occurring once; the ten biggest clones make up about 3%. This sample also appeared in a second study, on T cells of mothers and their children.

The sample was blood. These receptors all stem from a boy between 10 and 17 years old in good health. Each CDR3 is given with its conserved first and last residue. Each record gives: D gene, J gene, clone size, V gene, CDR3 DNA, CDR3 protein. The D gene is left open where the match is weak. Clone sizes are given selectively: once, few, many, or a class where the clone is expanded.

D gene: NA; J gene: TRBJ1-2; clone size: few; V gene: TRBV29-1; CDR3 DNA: TGCAGCGTGGGGGACAAGTCGGACTATGGCTACACCTTC; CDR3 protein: CSVGDKSDYGYTF
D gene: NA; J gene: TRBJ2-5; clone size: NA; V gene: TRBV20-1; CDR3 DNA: TGCAGTGCCCGAGGTGACAGTTCCCACCCAGAGACCCAGTACTTC; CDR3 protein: CSARGDSSHPETQYF
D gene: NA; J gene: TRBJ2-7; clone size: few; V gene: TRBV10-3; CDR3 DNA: TGTGCCATCAGTGAGGCCCTAGCCTACGAGCAGTACTTC; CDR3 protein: CAISEALAYEQYF
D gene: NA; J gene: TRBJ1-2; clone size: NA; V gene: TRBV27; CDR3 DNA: TGTGCCAGCAGTATCTCCCCAGGGTATGGCTACACCTTC; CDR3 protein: CASSISPGYGYTF
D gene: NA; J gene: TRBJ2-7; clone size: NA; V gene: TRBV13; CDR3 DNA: TGTGCCAGCAGCTTAGGCCCGGCCTCCTACAAGCAGTACTTC; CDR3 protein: CASSLGPASYKQYF
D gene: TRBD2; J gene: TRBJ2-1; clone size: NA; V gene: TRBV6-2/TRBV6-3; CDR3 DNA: TGTGCCAGCCGACGGCTCGGCCAGCGGGGTCACAATGGGCAGTTCTTC; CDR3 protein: CASRRLGQRGHNGQFF
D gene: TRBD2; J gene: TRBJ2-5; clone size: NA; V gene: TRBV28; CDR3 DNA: TGTGCAACGCGGCGGGGGGGGTCCGGGGAGACCCAGTACTTC; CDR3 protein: CATRRGGSGETQYF
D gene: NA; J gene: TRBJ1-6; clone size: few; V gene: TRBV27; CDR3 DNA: TGTGCCAGCAGTTTATCGGGGTCCGGACCCCTCCACTTT; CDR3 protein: CASSLSGSGPLHF
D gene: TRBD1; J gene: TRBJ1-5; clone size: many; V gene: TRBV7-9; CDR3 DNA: TGTGCCAGCAGCTTGGGACAGGGGGATCAGCCCCAGCATTTT; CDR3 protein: CASSLGQGDQPQHF
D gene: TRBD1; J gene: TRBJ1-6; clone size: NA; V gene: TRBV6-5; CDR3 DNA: TGTGCCAGCAGTCGAGGACAGGGGACCGATTCACCCCTCCACTTT; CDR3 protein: CASSRGQGTDSPLHF
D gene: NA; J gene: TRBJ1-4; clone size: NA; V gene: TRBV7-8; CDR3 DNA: TGTGCCAGCAGCTCTCCATGGGTGACGGGGGCAAATGAAAAACTGTTTTTT; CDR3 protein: CASSSPWVTGANEKLFF
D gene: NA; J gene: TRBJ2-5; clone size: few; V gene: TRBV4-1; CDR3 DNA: TGCGCCAGCAGCCCCCTCGGTAGCAGGGATCGAGAGACCCAGTACTTC; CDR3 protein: CASSPLGSRDRETQYF
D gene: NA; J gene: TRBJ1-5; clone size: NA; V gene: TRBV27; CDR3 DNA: TGTGCCAGCAGTTTATCCGGCGGACCGTGGCCCCAGCATTTT; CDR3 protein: CASSLSGGPWPQHF
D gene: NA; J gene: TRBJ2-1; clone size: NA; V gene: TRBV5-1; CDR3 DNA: TGCGCCAGCAGCTTTATGGGGGACAATGAGCAGTTCTTC; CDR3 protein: CASSFMGDNEQFF
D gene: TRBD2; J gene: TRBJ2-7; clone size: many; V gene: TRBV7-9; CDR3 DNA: TGTGCCAGCAGCTCAAGCGGGGGGGCCTCCTACGAGCAGTACTTC; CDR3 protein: CASSSSGGASYEQYF
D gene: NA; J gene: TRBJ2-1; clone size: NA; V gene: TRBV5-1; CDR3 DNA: TGCGCCAGCAGCTTGGTTGTACCCAATGAGCAGTTCTTC; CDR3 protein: CASSLVVPNEQFF
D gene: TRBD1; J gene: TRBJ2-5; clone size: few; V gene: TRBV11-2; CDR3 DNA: TGTGCCAGCAGCTTATCTGCCGGGACAGCCTGGGAGACCCAGTACTTC; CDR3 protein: CASSLSAGTAWETQYF
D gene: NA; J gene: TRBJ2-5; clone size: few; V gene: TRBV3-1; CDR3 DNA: TGTGCCAGCAGCCAAGTTACGACTACTTTATTGGAGGCCCAGTACTTC; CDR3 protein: CASSQVTTTLLEAQYF
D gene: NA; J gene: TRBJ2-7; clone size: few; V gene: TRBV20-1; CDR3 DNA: TGCAGTGCTAGAGAACGGACCACCTACGAGCAGTACTTC; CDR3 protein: CSARERTTYEQYF
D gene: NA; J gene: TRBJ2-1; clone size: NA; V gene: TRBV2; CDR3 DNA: TGTGCCAGCAACGGGGGTCTATCCTACAATGAGCAGTTCTTC; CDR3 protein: CASNGGLSYNEQFF
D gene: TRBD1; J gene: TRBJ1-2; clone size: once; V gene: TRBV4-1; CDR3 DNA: TGCGCCAGCAGCCAAGCAGGGGGTTCCTTTGGCTACACCTTC; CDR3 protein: CASSQAGGSFGYTF
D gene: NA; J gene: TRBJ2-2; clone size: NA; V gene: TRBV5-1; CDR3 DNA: TGCGCCAGCAGCCCCTCCCTCCTGGGGGCGAACGGGGAGCTGTTTTTT; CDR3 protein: CASSPSLLGANGELFF
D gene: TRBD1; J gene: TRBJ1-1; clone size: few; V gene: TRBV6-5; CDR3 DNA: TGTGCCAGCACTCAGCTCCAGGGGGCGCGGGGTGAAGCTTTCTTT; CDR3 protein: CASTQLQGARGEAFF
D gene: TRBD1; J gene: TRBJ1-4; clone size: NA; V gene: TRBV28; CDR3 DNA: TGTGCCAGCAGTCACACACGACAGGGGGGTAATGAAAAACTGTTTTTT; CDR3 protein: CASSHTRQGGNEKLFF
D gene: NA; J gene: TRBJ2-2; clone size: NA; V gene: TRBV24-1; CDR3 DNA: TGTGCCACCAGTGATTCAATCGGGGAGCTGTTTTTT; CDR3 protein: CATSDSIGELFF
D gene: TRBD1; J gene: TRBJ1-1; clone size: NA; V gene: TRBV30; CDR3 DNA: TGTGCCTGGAGTGGCCTAGACAGGGCCGCTGAAGCTTTCTTT; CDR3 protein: CAWSGLDRAAEAFF
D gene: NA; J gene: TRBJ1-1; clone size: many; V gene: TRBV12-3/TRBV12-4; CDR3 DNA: TGTGCCAGCAGCCCGGACAGCTTGAACACTGAAGCTTTCTTT; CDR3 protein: CASSPDSLNTEAFF
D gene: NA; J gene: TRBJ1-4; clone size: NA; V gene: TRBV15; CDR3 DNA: TGTGCCACCAGCTCTACCCCGGGTGCAACTAATGAAAAACTGTTTTTT; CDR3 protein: CATSSTPGATNEKLFF
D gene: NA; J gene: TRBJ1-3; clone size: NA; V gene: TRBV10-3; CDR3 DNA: TGTGCCATCAGTGAACGTGGTTGGAACACCATATATTTT; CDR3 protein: CAISERGWNTIYF
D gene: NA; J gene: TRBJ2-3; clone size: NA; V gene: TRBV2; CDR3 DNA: TGTGCCAGCAGTGAGAGACGGGGCACAGATACGCAGTATTTT; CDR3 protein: CASSERRGTDTQYF
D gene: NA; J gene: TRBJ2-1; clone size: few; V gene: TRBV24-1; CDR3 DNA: TGTGCCACCAGTGATGGGTACTACAATGAGCAGTTCTTC; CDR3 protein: CATSDGYYNEQFF
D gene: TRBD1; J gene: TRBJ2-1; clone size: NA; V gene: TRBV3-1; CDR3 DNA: TGTGCCAGCAGCCCAGGGGGATATAACAATGAGCAGTTCTTC; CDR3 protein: CASSPGGYNNEQFF
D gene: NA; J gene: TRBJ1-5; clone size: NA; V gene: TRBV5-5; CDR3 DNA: TGTGCCAGCAACTTAGGTTGGGGAAATCAGCCCCAGCATTTT; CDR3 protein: CASNLGWGNQPQHF
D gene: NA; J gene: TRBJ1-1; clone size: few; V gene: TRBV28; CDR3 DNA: TGTGCCAGCACCGTGGCCGGACTAGGGGCCGAGAACACTGAAGCTTTCTTT; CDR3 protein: CASTVAGLGAENTEAFF
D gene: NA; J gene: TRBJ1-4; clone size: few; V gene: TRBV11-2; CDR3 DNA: TGTGCCAGCAGCCTCGAAGCTGAAAAACTGTTTTTT; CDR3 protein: CASSLEAEKLFF
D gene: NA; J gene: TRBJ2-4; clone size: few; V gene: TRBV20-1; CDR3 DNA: TGCAGTGCGGGGCTAGAGGGCATTCAGTACTTC; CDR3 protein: CSAGLEGIQYF
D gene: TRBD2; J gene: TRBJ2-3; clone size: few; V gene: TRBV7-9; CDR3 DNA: TGTGCCAGCAGCTTACCCCTCTTAGGGACTAGCGGGGTCACAGATACGCAGTATTTT; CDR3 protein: CASSLPLLGTSGVTDTQYF
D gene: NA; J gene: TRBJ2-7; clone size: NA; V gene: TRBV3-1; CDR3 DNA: TGTGCCAGCAGCCATGGAGTCTACGAGCAGTACTTC; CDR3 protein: CASSHGVYEQYF
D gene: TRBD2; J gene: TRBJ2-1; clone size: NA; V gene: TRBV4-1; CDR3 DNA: TGCGCCAGCAGCCAAGGAGAGCGGGGATACAATGAGCAGTTCTTC; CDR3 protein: CASSQGERGYNEQFF
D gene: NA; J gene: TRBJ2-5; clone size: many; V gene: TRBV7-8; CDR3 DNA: TGTGCCAGCAGCACCGGACAGTCTGGGGGAGAGACCCAGTACTTC; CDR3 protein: CASSTGQSGGETQYF
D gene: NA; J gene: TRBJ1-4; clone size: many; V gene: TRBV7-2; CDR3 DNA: TGTGCCAGCAGCACCTCTAATGAAAAACTGTTTTTT; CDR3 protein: CASSTSNEKLFF
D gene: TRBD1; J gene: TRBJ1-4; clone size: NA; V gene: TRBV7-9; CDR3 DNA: TGTGCCAGCAGCCCCCCCGGGACAGGGGCCGATCGACTGTTTTTT; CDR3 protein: CASSPPGTGADRLFF
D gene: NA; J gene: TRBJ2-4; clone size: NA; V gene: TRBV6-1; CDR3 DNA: TGTGCCAGCAGTGAAGAAGGGGGAAACATTCAGTACTTC; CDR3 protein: CASSEEGGNIQYF
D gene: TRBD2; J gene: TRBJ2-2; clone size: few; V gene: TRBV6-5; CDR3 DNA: TGTGCCAGCAGATCAACTAGCGGGGGCACCGGGGAGCTGTTTTTT; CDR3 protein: CASRSTSGGTGELFF
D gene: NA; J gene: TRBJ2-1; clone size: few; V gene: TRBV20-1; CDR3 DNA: TGCAGTGCTAGAGAGCCCCTCAATGAGCAGTTCTTC; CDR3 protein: CSAREPLNEQFF